This is a list of T cell receptor beta chains from one sample in a study of T-cell memory formation after mild COVID-19. TCRdb re-analysed the 5' RACE reads in MiXCR, keeping a single row per CDR3 protein. The data show roughly 300,000 distinct CDR3 sequences, with around 15% seen just once and approximately 25% held by the top ten. What was sequenced was PBMCs or a T cell subset sorted from them (not recorded which). These TCRs come from a man in his late teens or twenties who had mild COVID-19 (a few samples of this study predate the infection). Cell type and time point are not known. The CDR3 runs from the conserved cysteine through the conserved F or W. Fields, in order: CDR3 protein, CDR3 DNA, CDR3 length, J gene, V gene, clone size, D gene. A D gene is named only where the DNA matches it firmly. The size entry is marked missing in some rows and otherwise reads once, few, many or a size class.

CDR3aa: CASSLGRRGSMDTQYF; CDR3nt: TGTGCCAGCAGCTTAGGACGGCGGGGGAGCATGGATACGCAGTATTTT; len: 16; j_gene: TRBJ2-3; v_gene: TRBV7-8; abundance: NA; d_gene: TRBD2
CDR3aa: CASSFQQEGYGYTF; CDR3nt: TGTGCCAGCAGCTTCCAACAGGAGGGCTATGGCTACACCTTC; len: 14; j_gene: TRBJ1-2; v_gene: TRBV7-2; abundance: NA; d_gene: NA
CDR3aa: CASSLQDYNSPLHF; CDR3nt: TGTGCCAGCAGCTTACAGGACTATAATTCACCCCTCCACTTT; len: 14; j_gene: TRBJ1-6; v_gene: TRBV7-9; abundance: many; d_gene: NA
CDR3aa: CASSFGQGSTGELFF; CDR3nt: TGCGCCAGCAGCTTTGGACAGGGGAGCACCGGGGAGCTGTTTTTT; len: 15; j_gene: TRBJ2-2; v_gene: TRBV5-1; abundance: NA; d_gene: TRBD1
CDR3aa: CASSLDGQGGQFF; CDR3nt: TGTGCCAGCAGCTTAGATGGCCAGGGAGGGCAGTTCTTC; len: 13; j_gene: TRBJ2-1; v_gene: TRBV11-2; abundance: many; d_gene: NA
CDR3aa: CASSFRNINTEAFF; CDR3nt: TGTGCCAGCAGTTTTCGGAACATTAACACTGAAGCTTTCTTT; len: 14; j_gene: TRBJ1-1; v_gene: TRBV27; abundance: NA; d_gene: NA
CDR3aa: CASSFSRLAGSTDTQYF; CDR3nt: TGTGCCAGCAGCTTCAGTCGGCTAGCGGGGTCAACAGATACGCAGTATTTT; len: 17; j_gene: TRBJ2-3; v_gene: TRBV7-9; abundance: NA; d_gene: TRBD2
CDR3aa: CASSRAPGHNTDTQYF; CDR3nt: TGCGCCAGCAGCAGGGCCCCGGGACATAACACAGATACGCAGTATTTT; len: 16; j_gene: TRBJ2-3; v_gene: TRBV5-1; abundance: NA; d_gene: NA
CDR3aa: CASSDDRGNTIYF; CDR3nt: TGTGCCAGCAGTGACGATCGGGGAAACACCATATATTTT; len: 13; j_gene: TRBJ1-3; v_gene: TRBV6-4; abundance: few; d_gene: NA
CDR3aa: CASSPLAGGWNEQFF; CDR3nt: TGCGCCAGCAGCCCTCTAGCGGGGGGGTGGAATGAGCAGTTCTTC; len: 15; j_gene: TRBJ2-1; v_gene: TRBV5-1; abundance: few; d_gene: TRBD2
CDR3aa: CASSQGGQGGFGYTF; CDR3nt: TGCGCCAGCAGCCAAGGGGGACAAGGGGGTTTCGGCTACACCTTC; len: 15; j_gene: TRBJ1-2; v_gene: TRBV4-1; abundance: NA; d_gene: NA
CDR3aa: CASSQEALTDTQYF; CDR3nt: TGCGCCAGCAGCCAAGAGGCTCTCACAGATACGCAGTATTTT; len: 14; j_gene: TRBJ2-3; v_gene: TRBV4-3; abundance: NA; d_gene: NA
CDR3aa: CASRYRAVGPGELFF; CDR3nt: TGTGCCAGCAGATACAGGGCTGTCGGTCCCGGGGAGCTGTTTTTT; len: 15; j_gene: TRBJ2-2; v_gene: TRBV19; abundance: NA; d_gene: NA
CDR3aa: CASSSLTSGGPQAPFQETQYF; CDR3nt: TGTGCCAGCAGCTCCTTGACTAGCGGGGGACCCCAAGCCCCATTTCAAGAGACCCAGTACTTC; len: 21; j_gene: TRBJ2-5; v_gene: TRBV11-2; abundance: NA; d_gene: TRBD2
CDR3aa: CSASPRTMNTEAFF; CDR3nt: TGCAGTGCTAGCCCCCGCACGATGAACACTGAAGCTTTCTTT; len: 14; j_gene: TRBJ1-1; v_gene: TRBV20-1; abundance: NA; d_gene: NA
CDR3aa: CASSLRQVSYEQFF; CDR3nt: TGTGCCAGCAGCTTGCGTCAGGTTAGCTATGAGCAGTTCTTC; len: 14; j_gene: TRBJ2-1; v_gene: TRBV5-6; abundance: NA; d_gene: NA
CDR3aa: CSARRFTDTQYF; CDR3nt: TGCAGTGCTAGAAGGTTCACAGATACGCAGTATTTT; len: 12; j_gene: TRBJ2-3; v_gene: TRBV20-1; abundance: few; d_gene: NA
CDR3aa: CATSRGGTFPTYGYTF; CDR3nt: TGTGCCACCAGCAGAGGAGGGACATTCCCCACGTATGGCTACACCTTC; len: 16; j_gene: TRBJ1-2; v_gene: TRBV15; abundance: NA; d_gene: NA
CDR3aa: CASSGREARPYNEQFF; CDR3nt: TGTGCCAGCAGCGGGCGGGAGGCCCGCCCCTACAATGAGCAGTTCTTC; len: 16; j_gene: TRBJ2-1; v_gene: TRBV6-2/TRBV6-3; abundance: NA; d_gene: TRBD2
CDR3aa: CASSPKARVTDTQYF; CDR3nt: TGTGCCAGCTCACCAAAAGCTCGGGTCACAGATACGCAGTATTTT; len: 15; j_gene: TRBJ2-3; v_gene: TRBV18; abundance: few; d_gene: NA
CDR3aa: CASSFGQPYGYTF; CDR3nt: TGCGCCAGCAGCTTTGGACAGCCCTATGGCTACACCTTC; len: 13; j_gene: TRBJ1-2; v_gene: TRBV5-1; abundance: NA; d_gene: NA
CDR3aa: CASSTRRSSGNTIYF; CDR3nt: TGTGCCAGCAGCACCCGACGCAGCTCTGGAAACACCATATATTTT; len: 15; j_gene: TRBJ1-3; v_gene: TRBV7-2; abundance: NA; d_gene: NA
CDR3aa: CSARDRDRGYTEAFF; CDR3nt: TGCAGTGCTAGAGATCGGGACAGGGGGTACACTGAAGCTTTCTTT; len: 15; j_gene: TRBJ1-1; v_gene: TRBV20-1; abundance: few; d_gene: TRBD1
CDR3aa: CASSKGTGRNTIYF; CDR3nt: TGTGCCAGCAGTAAAGGGACAGGACGAAACACCATATATTTT; len: 14; j_gene: TRBJ1-3; v_gene: TRBV6-5; abundance: few; d_gene: TRBD1
CDR3aa: CASSQWTSGGNEQFF; CDR3nt: TGTGCCAGCAGCCAATGGACTAGCGGGGGAAATGAGCAGTTCTTC; len: 15; j_gene: TRBJ2-1; v_gene: TRBV3-1; abundance: few; d_gene: TRBD2
CDR3aa: CASSLLALYNEQFF; CDR3nt: TGCGCCAGCAGCCTCCTGGCCCTCTACAATGAGCAGTTCTTC; len: 14; j_gene: TRBJ2-1; v_gene: TRBV5-1; abundance: many; d_gene: NA
CDR3aa: CASRDDSNQPQHF; CDR3nt: TGCGCCAGCAGAGATGATAGCAATCAGCCCCAGCATTTT; len: 13; j_gene: TRBJ1-5; v_gene: TRBV5-1; abundance: few; d_gene: NA
CDR3aa: CASSLMGTLQETQYF; CDR3nt: TGTGCCAGCAGCTTAATGGGAACACTCCAAGAGACCCAGTACTTC; len: 15; j_gene: TRBJ2-5; v_gene: TRBV7-3; abundance: many; d_gene: NA
CDR3aa: CASRGQNSNTLHF; CDR3nt: TGTGCCAGCAGAGGACAGAACTCGAACACCCTCCACTTT; len: 13; j_gene: TRBJ1-6; v_gene: TRBV27; abundance: NA; d_gene: NA
CDR3aa: CASRPARTGYHEQFF; CDR3nt: TGTGCCAGCAGACCCGCCCGGACAGGGTATCATGAGCAGTTCTTC; len: 15; j_gene: TRBJ2-1; v_gene: TRBV7-8; abundance: NA; d_gene: TRBD1
CDR3aa: CASSLGRTAEAFF; CDR3nt: TGCGCCAGCAGCTTGGGAAGGACTGCTGAAGCTTTCTTT; len: 13; j_gene: TRBJ1-1; v_gene: TRBV5-1; abundance: NA; d_gene: NA
CDR3aa: CASSQGLAAKNIQYF; CDR3nt: TGCGCCAGCAGCCAAGGCTTAGCGGCCAAAAACATTCAGTACTTC; len: 15; j_gene: TRBJ2-4; v_gene: TRBV4-1; abundance: NA; d_gene: NA
CDR3aa: CASSPGHLNYGYTF; CDR3nt: TGTGCCAGCAGTCCGGGACACCTTAACTATGGCTACACCTTC; len: 14; j_gene: TRBJ1-2; v_gene: TRBV12-3/TRBV12-4; abundance: NA; d_gene: NA
CDR3aa: CATSALDRDNEQFF; CDR3nt: TGTGCCACCAGTGCTTTGGACAGAGACAATGAGCAGTTCTTC; len: 14; j_gene: TRBJ2-1; v_gene: TRBV24-1; abundance: NA; d_gene: NA
CDR3aa: CASSFQAGIPYNEQFF; CDR3nt: TGTGCCAGCAGCTTTCAAGCGGGGATACCATACAATGAGCAGTTCTTC; len: 16; j_gene: TRBJ2-1; v_gene: TRBV7-3; abundance: few; d_gene: TRBD2
CDR3aa: CASGKGNGNQPQHF; CDR3nt: TGTGCCAGCGGCAAGGGTAACGGCAATCAGCCCCAGCATTTT; len: 14; j_gene: TRBJ1-5; v_gene: TRBV6-2/TRBV6-3; abundance: NA; d_gene: NA
CDR3aa: CSATSPQAGNTIYF; CDR3nt: TGCAGTGCTACATCTCCGCAGGCTGGAAACACCATATATTTT; len: 14; j_gene: TRBJ1-3; v_gene: TRBV20-1; abundance: few; d_gene: NA
CDR3aa: CATLGGATETQYF; CDR3nt: TGTGCCACGCTGGGGGGGGCAACAGAGACCCAGTACTTC; len: 13; j_gene: TRBJ2-5; v_gene: TRBV28; abundance: few; d_gene: NA
CDR3aa: CASSLGLAHNEQFF; CDR3nt: TGTGCCAGCAGCTTAGGGCTAGCCCACAATGAGCAGTTCTTC; len: 14; j_gene: TRBJ2-1; v_gene: TRBV7-2; abundance: few; d_gene: NA
CDR3aa: CASSGLDSPLHF; CDR3nt: TGTGCCAGCAGTGGGTTAGATTCACCCCTCCACTTT; len: 12; j_gene: TRBJ1-6; v_gene: TRBV2; abundance: NA; d_gene: NA
CDR3aa: CADQLEGHGYTF; CDR3nt: TGTGCCGACCAATTGGAGGGGCATGGCTACACCTTC; len: 12; j_gene: TRBJ1-2; v_gene: TRBV7-9; abundance: few; d_gene: NA
CDR3aa: CASSFAGHTGELFF; CDR3nt: TGTGCCAGCAGTTTCGCAGGGCACACCGGGGAGCTGTTTTTT; len: 14; j_gene: TRBJ2-2; v_gene: TRBV6-5; abundance: few; d_gene: NA
CDR3aa: CASSQDVAADYGYTF; CDR3nt: TGCGCCAGCAGCCAAGATGTGGCGGCCGACTATGGCTACACCTTC; len: 15; j_gene: TRBJ1-2; v_gene: TRBV4-3; abundance: NA; d_gene: NA
CDR3aa: CSDRPTGADEQYF; CDR3nt: TGCAGCGACCGCCCGACAGGGGCTGACGAGCAGTACTTC; len: 13; j_gene: TRBJ2-7; v_gene: TRBV29-1; abundance: few; d_gene: TRBD1
CDR3aa: CAIRNPGQGSYEQYF; CDR3nt: TGTGCCATCAGAAATCCGGGACAGGGCTCCTACGAGCAGTACTTC; len: 15; j_gene: TRBJ2-7; v_gene: TRBV10-3; abundance: NA; d_gene: TRBD1
CDR3aa: CASSQAFGQGGGYEQYF; CDR3nt: TGCGCCAGCAGCCAAGCCTTCGGACAGGGAGGCGGATACGAGCAGTACTTC; len: 17; j_gene: TRBJ2-7; v_gene: TRBV4-3; abundance: NA; d_gene: TRBD1